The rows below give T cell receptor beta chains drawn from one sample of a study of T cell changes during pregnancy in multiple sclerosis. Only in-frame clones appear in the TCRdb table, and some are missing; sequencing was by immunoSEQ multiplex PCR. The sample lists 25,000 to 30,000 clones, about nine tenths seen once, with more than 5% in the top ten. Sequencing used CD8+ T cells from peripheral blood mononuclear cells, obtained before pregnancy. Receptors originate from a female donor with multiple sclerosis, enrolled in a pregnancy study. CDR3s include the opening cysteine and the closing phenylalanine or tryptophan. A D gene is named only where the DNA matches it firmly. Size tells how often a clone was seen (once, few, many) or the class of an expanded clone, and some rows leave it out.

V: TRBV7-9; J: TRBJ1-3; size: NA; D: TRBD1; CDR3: CASTQHDRVASGNTIYF; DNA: TGTGCCAGCACCCAACACGACAGGGTGGCATCTGGAAACACCATATATTTT
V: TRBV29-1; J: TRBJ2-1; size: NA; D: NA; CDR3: CSVEAEGAYNEQFF; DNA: TGCAGCGTTGAAGCGGAGGGGGCGTACAATGAGCAGTTCTTC
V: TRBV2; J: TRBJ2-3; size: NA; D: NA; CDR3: CASIPRTDFPTDTQYF; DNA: TGTGCCAGCATCCCACGAACCGACTTTCCCACAGATACGCAGTATTTT
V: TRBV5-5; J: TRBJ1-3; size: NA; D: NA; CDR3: CASSLAGSVTSGNTIYF; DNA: TGTGCCAGCAGCTTGGCAGGTAGCGTTACCTCTGGAAACACCATATATTTT
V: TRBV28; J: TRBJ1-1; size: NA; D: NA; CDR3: CASSFGVRDMNTEAFF; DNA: TGTGCCAGCAGTTTCGGAGTCAGGGACATGAACACTGAAGCTTTCTTT
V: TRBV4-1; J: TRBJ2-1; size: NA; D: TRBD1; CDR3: CASSGGQGSYNEQFF; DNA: TGCGCCAGCAGCGGAGGACAGGGATCCTACAATGAGCAGTTCTTC
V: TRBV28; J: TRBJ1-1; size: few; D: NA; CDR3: CASSPLFWTENTEAFF; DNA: TGTGCCAGCAGTCCCCTTTTTTGGACAGAGAACACTGAAGCTTTCTTT
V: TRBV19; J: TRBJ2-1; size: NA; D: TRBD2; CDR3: CASGRAGGSYNEQFF; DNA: TGTGCCAGTGGTCGGGCGGGAGGGAGCTACAATGAGCAGTTCTTC
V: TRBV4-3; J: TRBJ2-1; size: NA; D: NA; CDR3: CASSKVGGTYNEQFF; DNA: TGCGCCAGCAGCAAAGTTGGGGGGACCTACAATGAGCAGTTCTTC
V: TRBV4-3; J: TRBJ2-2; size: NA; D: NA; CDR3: CASSQGPGNTGELFF; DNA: TGCGCCAGCAGCCAAGGCCCAGGGAACACCGGGGAGCTGTTTTTT
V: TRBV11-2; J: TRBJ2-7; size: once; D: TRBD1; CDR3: CASSLRQGNEQYF; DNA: TGTGCCAGCAGCTTAAGACAGGGAAACGAGCAGTACTTC
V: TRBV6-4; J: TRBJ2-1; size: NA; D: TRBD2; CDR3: CASSSSGTSESEQFF; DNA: TGTGCCAGCAGTTCGTCCGGGACTAGCGAAAGTGAGCAGTTCTTC
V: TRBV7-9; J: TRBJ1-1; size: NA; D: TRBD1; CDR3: CASSLVGQSSREAFF; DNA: TGTGCCAGCAGCTTAGTGGGACAGTCTTCTCGTGAAGCTTTCTTT
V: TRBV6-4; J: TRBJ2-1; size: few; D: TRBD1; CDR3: CASSDSGQGYNEQFF; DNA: TGTGCCAGCAGTGACTCGGGACAGGGATACAATGAGCAGTTCTTC
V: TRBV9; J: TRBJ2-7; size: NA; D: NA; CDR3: CASSPGPTSSYEQYF; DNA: TGTGCCAGCAGCCCAGGGCCCACGAGCTCCTACGAGCAGTACTTC
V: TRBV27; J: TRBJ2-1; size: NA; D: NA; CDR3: CASSFMLKNNEQFF; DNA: TGTGCCAGCAGTTTCATGCTAAAGAACAATGAGCAGTTCTTC
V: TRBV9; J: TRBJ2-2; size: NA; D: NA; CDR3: CASSTSRQAGELFF; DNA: TGTGCCAGCAGCACCTCACGACAAGCCGGGGAGCTGTTTTTT
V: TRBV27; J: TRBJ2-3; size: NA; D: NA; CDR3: CASSYGGADTQYF; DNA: TGTGCCAGCAGTTACGGAGGGGCAGATACGCAGTATTTT